Each of the 27 T cell receptor beta chains below was sequenced from the same sample in a study of CD8 T cells in Susac syndrome. Random hexamers primed reverse transcription of roughly 0.5 to 1 ug RNA. TCRdb fed the immunoSEQ multiplex PCR reads into MiXCR, producing one record per CDR3 protein. This repertoire shows 200,000 to 250,000 distinct CDR3 sequences, roughly 92% found once; its top ten account for approximately 0.13%. The sample taken for sequencing was CD8+ T cells from PBMCs. Source of these receptors: a human donor with multiple sclerosis.

The chain carries TRBV27 and TRBJ2-3; D is undetermined. Looked up from germline, CDR1 is MNHEY and CDR2 is SMNVEV (reference sequence). V was clipped by 10 bases and J by 0 bases, with 5 bases between them. CDR3 size: 11 residues. CDR3: CATQSTDTQYF. The DNA for the CDR3 is TGTGCCACCCAGAGCACAGATACGCAGTATTTT.

This chain links TRBV7-2 with TRBJ1-1; D possibly corresponds to TRBD1 (5 bases). The CDR3 contains 17 residues. V lost 5 bases, J lost 6 bases, and 25 bases lay in between. Germline V CDR1 and CDR2: SGHTA, FQGNSA. The CDR3 region has the DNA TGTGCCAGCAGCCCAGCTCCCCCCCAGGGTTATGGGGCTGAAGCTTTCTTT. This codes for CASSPAPPQGYGAEAFF.

This clonotype was seen a handful of times. V and J are TRBV14 and TRBJ1-5; TRBD1 is a possible D gene (5 bases). Germline-derived CDR1 and CDR2 are SGHDN and FVKESK. Deletions cut 5 bases from V and 3 bases from J, with 11 bases between. The CDR3 consists of 14 residues. The CDR3, as DNA: TGTGCCAGCAGCTTGCAGGGTAACAATCAGCCCCAGCATTTT. Protein sequence: CASSLQGNNQPQHF.

The chain links TRBV9 to TRBJ2-2; TRBD2 matches at 12 bases. CDR1 SGDLS and CDR2 YYNGEE come from the germline V gene. V lost 8 bases to trimming and J lost 2 bases; unmatched junction nucleotides: 13. This CDR3 has 18 residues. CDR3 nucleotides: TGTGCCAGTAGCCGGCCGACTAGCGGGGGCCCCAACACCGGGGAGCTGTTTTTT. This codes for CASSRPTSGGPNTGELFF.

The rearrangement joins TRBV6-1 to TRBJ1-6; D might be TRBD1 (5 bases). This CDR3 is 11 amino acids long. The ends were cut back, 5 bases at V and 11 bases at J, with 7 bases in the middle. Germline CDR1 is MNHNS and CDR2 is SASEGT. The CDR3 bases are TGTGCCAGCAGTCTAGGGGCACCCCTCCACTTT. Translation gives CASSLGAPLHF.

The CDR3 spells CASSPGLAGVGNEQYF. For the CDR3, the DNA is TGCGCCAGCAGCCCCGGACTAGCGGGAGTAGGGAACGAGCAGTACTTC. V and J are TRBV5-1 and TRBJ2-7; 13 bases match TRBD2. CDR1 and CDR2 (germline): SGHRS, YFSETQ. The CDR3 is made up of 16 amino acids. The V segment lost 4 bases and the J segment 5 bases; nucleotides outside the gene matches: 9.

The CDR3 region has the DNA TGTGCCAGCGGGGCAAATCAGCGAGGGAGGGGAATTGAAGCTTTCTTT. Its protein is CASGANQRGRGIEAFF. The genes are TRBV12-3 or TRBV12-4 and TRBJ1-1; D may be TRBD1 (5 bases). The CDR3 has 16 residues. The germline V and J ends were trimmed by 8 bases and 7 bases, with 26 bases remaining between them.

This chain joins TRBV12-3 or TRBV12-4 and TRBJ1-4, with D possibly matching TRBD1 (6 bases). This CDR3 has 13 amino acids. V shed 10 bases and J shed 0 bases, with 9 bases lying between them. In DNA, the CDR3 is TGTGCCATCAGACAGGCAACTAATGAAAAACTGTTTTTT. This translates into CAIRQATNEKLFF.

V gene TRBV5-4 combines with J gene TRBJ2-3, with D possibly matching TRBD2 (5 bases). This CDR3 has 13 amino acids. Per the germline V gene, CDR1 is SGHNT and CDR2 is YYREEE (reference sequence). Between the trimmed V and J ends, which lost 4 bases and 6 bases, there was a span of 12 bases. CDR3 sequence: CASSPRTSDTQYF. The CDR3 nucleotides read TGTGCCAGCAGCCCCCGGACTTCTGATACGCAGTATTTT.

V and J are TRBV19 and TRBJ2-7; D is perhaps TRBD1 (6 bases). Trimming cost V 6 bases and J 0 bases, with 12 bases left between them. Germline assignment: CDR1 LNHDA and CDR2 SQIVND (reference sequence). The CDR3 extends over 14 amino acids. The CDR3 spells CASRRTAGSYEQYF. CDR3 nucleotides: TGTGCCAGTAGGAGGACAGCTGGCTCCTACGAGCAGTACTTC.

Details on this clonotype: Germline and junction disagree at one end, which may indicate a read error. This chain links TRBV6-5 with TRBJ1-2; D call uncertain. Germline V gives CDR1 MNHEY, CDR2 SVGAGI. The CDR3 has 14 residues. This CDR3 reads CASSSAGVNYDYTF. CDR3 nucleotide sequence: TGTGCCAGCAGTTCGGCGGGCGTTAACTATGACTACACCTTC.

The rearrangement links TRBV3-1 to TRBJ2-3; D possibly corresponds to TRBD2 (7 bases). The CDR3 runs 16 residues. The V gene lost 4 bases and the J gene lost 4 bases, with 18 bases spanning the gap. Germline V gene lookup returns CDR1 LGHDT and CDR2 YNNKEL (reference sequence). The CDR3: CASSPLRGGAADTQYF. In DNA form, the CDR3 reads TGTGCCAGCAGCCCATTAAGGGGGGGGGCCGCAGATACGCAGTATTTT.

The rearrangement uses TRBV29-1 and TRBJ1-5; a possible D gene is TRBD1 (5 bases). Germline V gene lookup returns CDR1 SQVTM and CDR2 ANQGSEA. V shed 5 bases and J shed 6 bases, with 14 bases lying between them. CDR3 size: 13 residues. CDR3 sequence: CSVSSGQGQPQHF. CDR3 DNA: TGCAGCGTTTCCTCCGGACAAGGTCAGCCCCAGCATTTT. The full variable domain, its missing parts supplied by reference TRBV29-1 and TRBJ1-5, is SAVISQKPSRDICQRGTSLTIQCQVDSQVTMMFWYRQQPGQSLTLIATANQGSEATYESGFVIDKFPISRPNLTFSTLTVSNMSPEDSSIYLCSVSSGQGQPQHFGDGTRLSIL.

The chain has TRBV11-2 and TRBJ2-2; D unclear. CDR1 is SGHAT and CDR2 is FQNNGV in the germline V gene. CDR3 length: 11 residues. V lost 3 bases and J lost 7, with 3 bases in between. Here the CDR3 reads CASSLVGELFF. CDR3 in DNA: TGTGCCAGCAGCTTGGTCGGGGAGCTGTTTTTT.

This clonotype was detected once. This chain uses TRBV4-2 with TRBJ2-1; 7 nucleotides agree with TRBD2. The J segment lost 6 bases and the V segment lost 6 bases, leaving 11 bases of the junction unmatched. This CDR3 comprises 15 residues. Germline V gives CDR1 LGHNA, CDR2 YNFKEQ. The CDR3 nucleotides read TGTGCCAGCAGGGGGTGGGAGGGAGGGGTCAATGAGCAGTTCTTC. Its translation: CASRGWEGGVNEQFF.

The rearrangement links TRBV6-5 to TRBJ2-7; TRBD2 is a possible D gene (7 bases). The germline V gene has CDR1 MNHEY and CDR2 SVGAGI. This CDR3 has 18 amino acids. V was clipped by 2 bases and J by 4 bases, with 24 bases between them. CDR3 in amino acids: CASSYPLCVGGLGYEQYF. The DNA of the CDR3 is TGTGCCAGCAGTTACCCCCTCTGTGTCGGGGGGCTAGGGTACGAGCAGTACTTC.

J is TRBJ2-5 and V is TRBV7-6, with 8 nucleotides matching TRBD2. CDR3 length: 16 amino acids. CDR1 and CDR2 (germline): SGHVS, FNYEAQ. The trim removed 1 base at V and 5 bases at J, leaving 9 bases unmatched. In DNA, the CDR3 is TGTGCCAGCAGCTTAGGGCGGGGCGGGAGGAGCGAGACCCAGTACTTC. This gives the protein CASSLGRGGRSETQYF.

V is TRBV27 and J is TRBJ2-1; the match to TRBD1 covers 10 bases. Per the germline V gene, CDR1 is MNHEY and CDR2 is SMNVEV (reference sequence). The CDR3 is made up of 13 amino acids. Trimming took 8 bases from V and 5 from J; bases not matched to a gene: 3. The CDR3 nucleotides read TGTGCCAGCGGAGACAGGGGGCACAATGAGCAGTTCTTC. As protein: CASGDRGHNEQFF.

J is TRBJ2-5 and V is TRBV9; D may be TRBD1 or TRBD2 (6 bases each). Trimming stripped 3 bases from V and 5 bases from J, with 11 bases between. Looked up from germline, CDR1 is SGDLS and CDR2 is YYNGEE. The length of the CDR3 is 13 residues. CDR3 nucleotides: TGTGCCAGCAGCGGTGGGGGGCTGGAGACCCAGTACTTC. Amino acids: CASSGGGLETQYF.

V gene TRBV7-9 combines with J gene TRBJ2-1; D possibly corresponds to TRBD2 (5 bases). From germline, CDR1 is SEHNR and CDR2 FQNEAQ (reference sequence). CDR3 length equals 14 residues. V lost 1 base and J lost 10, with 14 bases in between. In DNA form, the CDR3 reads TGTGCCAGCAGCTTAGAGGCGGCGGGTAGGGAGCAGTTCTTC. Amino acid sequence: CASSLEAAGREQFF.

The V gene is TRBV6-1, the J gene TRBJ2-5; 12 bases are a match to TRBD1. Unmatched junction bases numbered 10, after V lost 6 bases and J lost 5 bases. Germline values: CDR1 MNHNS, CDR2 SASEGT. The CDR3 loop spans 16 amino acids. The CDR3 protein is CASSLGTGGPRETQYF. The CDR3 DNA follows: TGTGCCAGCAGCCTCGGGACAGGGGGCCCGAGGGAGACCCAGTACTTC.

V gene TRBV9 combines with J gene TRBJ1-1; no clear D gene. This CDR3 has 14 amino acids. Germline V CDR1 and CDR2: SGDLS, YYNGEE. V was pared by 4 bases and J by 1 base, with 11 bases between. The CDR3 sequence: CASSPRLWNTEAFF. Here the CDR3 DNA reads TGTGCCAGCAGCCCTCGCCTGTGGAACACTGAAGCTTTCTTT.

The V gene is TRBV7-2, the J gene TRBJ2-3; TRBD1 matches 9 bases. Trimming cost V 8 bases and J 3 bases; bases outside gene matches: 9. This CDR3 has 15 amino acids. Germline-derived CDR1 and CDR2 are SGHTA and FQGNSA. Here the CDR3 reads CASAGGTGWTDTQYF. The DNA for the CDR3 is TGTGCCAGCGCCGGGGGGACAGGGTGGACAGATACGCAGTATTTT.

This chain connects TRBV6-2 or TRBV6-3 to TRBJ2-7, with a possible D match to TRBD2 (5 bases). This CDR3 spans 15 amino acids. CDR1 is MNHEY, CDR2 SVGEGT, per germline. V was cut by 7 bases and J by 6 bases, with 22 bases left in between. CDR3 residues: CASTRWEISAREQYF. Written as DNA, the CDR3 is TGTGCCAGCACCCGATGGGAGATCTCTGCCCGCGAGCAGTACTTC.

V usage is TRBV20-1 and J usage is TRBJ1-1, with D perhaps TRBD1 (6 bases). Germline V gene sequence: CDR1 DFQATT, CDR2 SNEGSKA (reference sequence). V was trimmed by 0 bases and J by 1 base, leaving 12 bases between them. This CDR3 region has 15 residues. CDR3 protein: CSARDHAQGNTEAFF. CDR3 sequence (DNA): TGCAGTGCTAGAGACCACGCACAGGGGAACACTGAAGCTTTCTTT.

V and J are TRBV10-3 and TRBJ2-1; 10 bases agree with TRBD1. The CDR3 runs 14 residues. The germline CDR1 and CDR2 sequences are ENHRY and SYGVKD. Trimming cost V 4 bases and J 7 bases; bases outside gene matches: 4. Here the CDR3 DNA reads TGTGCCATCAGTGTCCGGGACAGGGGTAATGAGCAGTTCTTC. Residues: CAISVRDRGNEQFF.

The rearrangement uses TRBV19 and TRBJ2-7; D is possibly TRBD1 or TRBD2 (5 bases each). V lost 3 bases and J 0 bases, leaving 6 bases between the germline ends. Germline CDR1 and CDR2: LNHDA and SQIVND (reference sequence). This CDR3 is built from 13 residues. The CDR3 protein is CASSMGPSYEQYF. The CDR3 coding sequence is TGTGCCAGTAGTATGGGACCCTCCTACGAGCAGTACTTC.